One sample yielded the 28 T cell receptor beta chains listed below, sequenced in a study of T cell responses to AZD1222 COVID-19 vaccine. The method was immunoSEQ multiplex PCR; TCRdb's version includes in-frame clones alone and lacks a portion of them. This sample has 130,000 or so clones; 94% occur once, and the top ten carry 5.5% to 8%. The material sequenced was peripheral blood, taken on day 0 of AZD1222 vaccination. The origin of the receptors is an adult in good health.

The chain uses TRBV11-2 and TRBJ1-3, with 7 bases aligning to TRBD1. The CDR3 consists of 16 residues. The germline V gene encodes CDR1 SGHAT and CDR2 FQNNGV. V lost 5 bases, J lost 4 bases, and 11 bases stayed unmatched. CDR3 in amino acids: CASSQAFRGSGNTIYF. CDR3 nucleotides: TGTGCCAGCAGCCAAGCCTTCAGGGGGAGCGGAAACACCATATATTTT.

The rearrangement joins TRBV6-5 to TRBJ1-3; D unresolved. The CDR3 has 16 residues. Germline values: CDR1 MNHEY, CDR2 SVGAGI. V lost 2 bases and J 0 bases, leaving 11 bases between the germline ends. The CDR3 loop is CASSYTRVYSGNTIYF. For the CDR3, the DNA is TGTGCCAGCAGTTACACACGGGTATACTCTGGAAACACCATATATTTT.

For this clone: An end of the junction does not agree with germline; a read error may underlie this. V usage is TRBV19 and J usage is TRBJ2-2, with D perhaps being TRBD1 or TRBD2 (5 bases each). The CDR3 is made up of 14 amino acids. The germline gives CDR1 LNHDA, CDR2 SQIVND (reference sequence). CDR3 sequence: CAGSGGWDTGELFF. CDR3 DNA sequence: TGTGCCGGTAGTGGGGGATGGGACACCGGGGAGCTGTTTTTT.

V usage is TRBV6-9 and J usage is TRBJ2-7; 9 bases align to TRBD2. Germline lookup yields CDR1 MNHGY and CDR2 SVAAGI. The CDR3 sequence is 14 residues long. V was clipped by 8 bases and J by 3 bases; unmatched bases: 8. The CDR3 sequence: CASGRLADYYEQYF. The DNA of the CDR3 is TGTGCCAGCGGAAGACTAGCGGATTACTACGAGCAGTACTTC.

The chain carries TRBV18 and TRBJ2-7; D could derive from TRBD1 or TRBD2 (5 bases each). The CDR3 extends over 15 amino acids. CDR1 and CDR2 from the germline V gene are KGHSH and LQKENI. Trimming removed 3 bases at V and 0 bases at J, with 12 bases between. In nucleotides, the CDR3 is TGTGCCAGCTCACCCACCGGGACGGCCTCCTACGAGCAGTACTTC. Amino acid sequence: CASSPTGTASYEQYF. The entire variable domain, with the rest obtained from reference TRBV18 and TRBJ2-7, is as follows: NAGVMQNPRHLVRRRGQEARLRCSPMKGHSHVYWYRQLPEEGLKFMVYLQKENIIDESGMPKERFSAEFPKEGPSILRIQQVVRGDSAAYFCASSPTGTASYEQYFGPGTRLTVT.

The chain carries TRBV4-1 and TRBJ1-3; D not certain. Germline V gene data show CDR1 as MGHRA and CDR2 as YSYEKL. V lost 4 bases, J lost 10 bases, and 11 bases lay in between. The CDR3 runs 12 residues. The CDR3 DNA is TGCGCCAGCAGCCTCGATGGGAGAACCATATATTTT. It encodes CASSLDGRTIYF.

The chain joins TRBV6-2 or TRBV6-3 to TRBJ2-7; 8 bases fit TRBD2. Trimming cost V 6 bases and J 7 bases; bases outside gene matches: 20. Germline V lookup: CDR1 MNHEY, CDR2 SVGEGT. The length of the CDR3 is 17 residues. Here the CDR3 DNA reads TGTGCCAGCAGCTCGCCTACGGGAGGGCGTGGTCTCTGGGAGCAGTACTTC. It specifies CASSSPTGGRGLWEQYF.

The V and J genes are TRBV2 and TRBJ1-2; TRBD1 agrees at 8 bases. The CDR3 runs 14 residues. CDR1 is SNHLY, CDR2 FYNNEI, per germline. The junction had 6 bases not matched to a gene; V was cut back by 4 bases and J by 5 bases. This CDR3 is CASSAEQGEYGYTF. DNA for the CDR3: TGTGCCAGCAGTGCTGAACAGGGGGAGTATGGCTACACCTTC.

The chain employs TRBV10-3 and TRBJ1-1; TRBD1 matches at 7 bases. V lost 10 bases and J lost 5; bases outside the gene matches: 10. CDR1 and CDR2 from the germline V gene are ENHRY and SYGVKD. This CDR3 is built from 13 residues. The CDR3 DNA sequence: TGTGCCACCACTCCGGGACAGTCAACTGAAGCTTTCTTT. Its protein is CATTPGQSTEAFF.

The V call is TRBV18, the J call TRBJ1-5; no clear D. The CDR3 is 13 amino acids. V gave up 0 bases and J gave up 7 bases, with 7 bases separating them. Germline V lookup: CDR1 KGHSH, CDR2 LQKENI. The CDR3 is CASSPPPPQPQHF. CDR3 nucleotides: TGTGCCAGCTCACCACCCCCTCCACAGCCCCAGCATTTT.

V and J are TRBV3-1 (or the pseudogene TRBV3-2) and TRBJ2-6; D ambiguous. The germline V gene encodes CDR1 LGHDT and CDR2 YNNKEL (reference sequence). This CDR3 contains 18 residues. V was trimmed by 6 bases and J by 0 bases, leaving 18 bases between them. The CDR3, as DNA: TGTGCCAGCAGACAAAAAAGCAGGAGCCTCTCTGGGGCCAACGTCCTGACTTTC. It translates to CASRQKSRSLSGANVLTF.

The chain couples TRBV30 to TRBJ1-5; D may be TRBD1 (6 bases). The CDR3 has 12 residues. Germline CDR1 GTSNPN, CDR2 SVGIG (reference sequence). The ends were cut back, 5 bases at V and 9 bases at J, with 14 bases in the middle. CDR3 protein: CAWQTGPGPQHF. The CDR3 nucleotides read TGTGCCTGGCAGACAGGACCAGGGCCCCAGCATTTT.

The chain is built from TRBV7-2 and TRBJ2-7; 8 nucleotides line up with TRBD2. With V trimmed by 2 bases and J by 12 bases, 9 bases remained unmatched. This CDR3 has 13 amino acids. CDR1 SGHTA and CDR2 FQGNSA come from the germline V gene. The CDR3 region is CASSLKGSGILYF. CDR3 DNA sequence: TGTGCCAGCAGCTTAAAGGGTAGCGGGATTTTGTACTTC.

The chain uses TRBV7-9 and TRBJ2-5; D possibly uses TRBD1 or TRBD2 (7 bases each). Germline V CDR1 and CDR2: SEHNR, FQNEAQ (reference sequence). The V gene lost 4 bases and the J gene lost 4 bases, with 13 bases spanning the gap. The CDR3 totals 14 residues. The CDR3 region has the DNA TGTGCCAGCAGCTGGGGAGGGGGCCGAGAGACCCAGTACTTC. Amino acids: CASSWGGGRETQYF.

CDR3 sequence: CASSLGRQAYNEQFF. The CDR3 coding sequence is TGTGCCAGCAGCTTAGGTCGACAGGCCTACAATGAGCAGTTCTTC. The rearrangement joins TRBV7-9 to TRBJ2-1; weak D call: TRBD1 (6 bases). Looked up from germline, CDR1 is SEHNR and CDR2 is FQNEAQ (reference sequence). Trimming cost V 1 base and J 2 bases, with 9 bases left between them. The CDR3 runs 15 residues.

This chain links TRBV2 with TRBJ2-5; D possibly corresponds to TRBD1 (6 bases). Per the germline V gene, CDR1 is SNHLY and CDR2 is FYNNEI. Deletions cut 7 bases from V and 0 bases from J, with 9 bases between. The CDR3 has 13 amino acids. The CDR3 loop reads CASTTGYQETQYF. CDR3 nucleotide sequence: TGTGCCAGCACCACAGGGTACCAAGAGACCCAGTACTTC.

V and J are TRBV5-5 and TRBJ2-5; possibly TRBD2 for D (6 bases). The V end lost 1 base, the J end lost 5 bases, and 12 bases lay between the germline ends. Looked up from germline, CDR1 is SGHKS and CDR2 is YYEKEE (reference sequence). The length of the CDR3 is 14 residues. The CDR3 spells CASSLRLVMETQYF. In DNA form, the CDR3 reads TGTGCCAGCAGCTTGAGACTAGTAATGGAGACCCAGTACTTC.

Here the CDR3 reads CASSPGLAGETQYF. The CDR3 DNA is TGTGCCAGCTCACCGGGACTAGCGGGAGAGACCCAGTACTTC. The chain uses TRBV18 and TRBJ2-5, with TRBD2 matching over 12 bases. Germline loops: CDR1 KGHSH, CDR2 LQKENI. J lost 4 bases, V lost 3 bases, and 0 bases had no gene match. The CDR3 spans 14 residues.

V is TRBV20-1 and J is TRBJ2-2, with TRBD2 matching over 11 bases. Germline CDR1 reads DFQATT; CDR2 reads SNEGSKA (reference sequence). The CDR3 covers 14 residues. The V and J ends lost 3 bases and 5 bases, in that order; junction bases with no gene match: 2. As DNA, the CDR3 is TGCAGTGCTAGTCCTAGCGGGAGGACCGGGGAGCTGTTTTTT. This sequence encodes CSASPSGRTGELFF.

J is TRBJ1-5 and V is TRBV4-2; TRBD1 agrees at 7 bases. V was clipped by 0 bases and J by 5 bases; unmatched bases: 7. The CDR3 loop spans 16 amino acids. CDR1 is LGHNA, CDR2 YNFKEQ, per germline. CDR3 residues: CASSQEVEGAHQPQHF. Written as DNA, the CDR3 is TGTGCCAGCAGCCAAGAAGTGGAGGGGGCCCATCAGCCCCAGCATTTT.

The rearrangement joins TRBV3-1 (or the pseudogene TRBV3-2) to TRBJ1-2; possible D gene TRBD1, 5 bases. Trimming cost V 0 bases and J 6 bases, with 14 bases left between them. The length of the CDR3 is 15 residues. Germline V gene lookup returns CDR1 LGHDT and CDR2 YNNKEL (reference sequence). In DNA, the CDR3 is TGTGCCAGCAGCCAAGAGGGGACCAGGGTAGATGGCTACACCTTC. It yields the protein CASSQEGTRVDGYTF.

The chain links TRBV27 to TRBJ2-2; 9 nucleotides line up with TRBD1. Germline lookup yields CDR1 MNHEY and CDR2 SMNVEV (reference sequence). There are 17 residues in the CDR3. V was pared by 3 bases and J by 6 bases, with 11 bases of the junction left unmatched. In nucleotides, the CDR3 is TGTGCCAGCAGTTTGTCAACAGGGGGCGGGTTTCCCGGGGAGCTGTTTTTT. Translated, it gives CASSLSTGGGFPGELFF.

The CDR3 sequence is CASSFTVDEQYF. DNA for the CDR3: TGTGCCAGCAGCTTCACGGTCGACGAGCAGTACTTC. This chain links TRBV5-6 with TRBJ2-7; D gene unclear. Germline CDR1 is SGHDT and CDR2 is YYEEEE. This CDR3 is 12 amino acids long. The ends were cut back, 2 bases at V and 5 bases at J, with 8 bases in the middle.

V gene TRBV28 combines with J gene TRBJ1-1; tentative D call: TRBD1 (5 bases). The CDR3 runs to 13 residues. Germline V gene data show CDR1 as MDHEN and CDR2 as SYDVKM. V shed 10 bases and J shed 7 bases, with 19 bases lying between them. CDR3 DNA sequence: TGTGCCACCACCTGGGGGGGAACTCGTGAAGCTTTCTTT. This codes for CATTWGGTREAFF.

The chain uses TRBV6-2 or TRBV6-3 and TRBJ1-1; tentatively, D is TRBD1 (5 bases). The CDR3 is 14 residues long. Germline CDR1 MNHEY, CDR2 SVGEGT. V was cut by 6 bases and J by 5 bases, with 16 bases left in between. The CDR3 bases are TGTGCCAGCAGCCATGGGGGGAAAAGGACTGAAGCTTTCTTT. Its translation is CASSHGGKRTEAFF.

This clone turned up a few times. The DNA of the CDR3 is TGTGCCGGGGGAGCGGGAGCTCCTAATGAGCAGTTCTTC. Its protein product is CAGGAGAPNEQFF. The chain is built from TRBV7-9 and TRBJ2-1; 8 nucleotides align to TRBD2. The germline V gene encodes CDR1 SEHNR and CDR2 FQNEAQ (reference sequence). Unmatched junction bases numbered 10, after V lost 11 bases and J lost 7 bases. The CDR3 has 13 residues.

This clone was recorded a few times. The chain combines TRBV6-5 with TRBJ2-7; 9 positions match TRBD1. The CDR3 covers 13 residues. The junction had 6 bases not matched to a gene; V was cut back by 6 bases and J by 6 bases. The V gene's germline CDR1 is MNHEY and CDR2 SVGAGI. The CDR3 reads CASRGTGIGEQYF. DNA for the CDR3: TGTGCCAGCAGGGGGACAGGGATTGGCGAGCAGTACTTC.

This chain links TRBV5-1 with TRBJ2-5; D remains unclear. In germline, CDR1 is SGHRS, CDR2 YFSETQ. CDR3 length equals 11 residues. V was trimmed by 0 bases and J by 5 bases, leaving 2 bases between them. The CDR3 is CASSLAETQYF. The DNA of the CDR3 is TGCGCCAGCAGCTTGGCGGAGACCCAGTACTTC. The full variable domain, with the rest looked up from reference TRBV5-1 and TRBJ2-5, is KAGVTQTPRYLIKTRGQQVTLSCSPISGHRSVSWYQQTPGQGLQFLFEYFSETQRNKGNFPGRFSGRQFSNSRSEMNVSTLELGDSALYLCASSLAETQYFGPGTRLLVL.